Following are 20 T cell receptor beta chains from one sample sequenced in a study of T cell responses to AZD1222 COVID-19 vaccine. Assay: immunoSEQ multiplex PCR; the TCRdb copy retains only in-frame clones and omits some. The sample shows some 85,000 clones, around 90% of them seen only once. The specimen was peripheral blood, collected on day 0 of AZD1222 vaccination. Receptor source: an adult in good health.

This clone has more than one count but fewer than ten. V usage is TRBV6-2 or TRBV6-3 and J usage is TRBJ2-7; D is unclear. Germline CDR1 is MNHEY and CDR2 is SVGEGT. The germline V and J ends were trimmed by 4 bases and 3 bases, with 13 bases remaining between them. This CDR3 comprises 14 residues. CDR3 nucleotide sequence: TGTGCCAGCAGTTTGGAAGGGAACTACTACGAGCAGTACTTC. It translates to CASSLEGNYYEQYF.

The chain's CDR3 is CSALQGGGYGYTF. The DNA of the CDR3 is TGCAGCGCCCTACAGGGAGGCGGTTATGGCTACACCTTC. The chain is built from TRBV29-1 and TRBJ1-2, with D tentatively TRBD1 (6 bases). The CDR3 has 13 residues. In germline, CDR1 is SQVTM, CDR2 ANQGSEA. The germline V and J ends were trimmed by 7 bases and 5 bases, with 17 bases remaining between them.

The gene calls are TRBV4-3 and TRBJ1-1; D remains ambiguous. Trimming took off 4 bases at V and 1 base at J, with 16 bases between the two ends. Germline CDR1 and CDR2: LGHNA and YSLEER. CDR3 size: 16 residues. CDR3 sequence: CASSPKVRYKNTEAFF. DNA of the CDR3: TGCGCCAGCAGCCCCAAGGTGAGGTACAAGAACACTGAAGCTTTCTTT.

This chain links TRBV10-3 with TRBJ1-1, with D maybe TRBD1 (5 bases). CDR3 size: 15 residues. V shed 1 base and J shed 7 bases, with 16 bases lying between them. CDR1 and CDR2 (germline): ENHRY, SYGVKD. The CDR3 DNA reads TGTGCCATCAGTGAGTGGGGGTTTAAGGCGGTTGAAGCTTTCTTT. Translated, it gives CAISEWGFKAVEAFF.

V and J are TRBV18 and TRBJ2-7, with D maybe TRBD1 (5 bases). V lost 0 bases and J 3 bases, leaving 15 bases between the germline ends. Germline lookup yields CDR1 KGHSH and CDR2 LQKENI. The CDR3 is 16 residues long. DNA for the CDR3: TGTGCCAGCTCACCACCGGTCTACGGACACCTCTACGAGCAGTACTTC. Encoded protein: CASSPPVYGHLYEQYF. The entire variable domain, with the rest obtained from reference TRBV18 and TRBJ2-7, is as follows: NAGVMQNPRHLVRRRGQEARLRCSPMKGHSHVYWYRQLPEEGLKFMVYLQKENIIDESGMPKERFSAEFPKEGPSILRIQQVVRGDSAAYFCASSPPVYGHLYEQYFGPGTRLTVT.

The chain is built from TRBV19 and TRBJ1-5; no firm D call. Germline V gene data show CDR1 as LNHDA and CDR2 as SQIVND (reference sequence). V lost 1 base and J lost 0, with 10 bases in between. The CDR3 consists of 16 residues. In DNA form, the CDR3 reads TGTGCCAGTAGTATAGGTTATACTTATAGCAATCAGCCCCAGCATTTT. This translates into CASSIGYTYSNQPQHF.

The chain links TRBV6-5 to TRBJ2-2, with D possibly matching TRBD1 (5 bases). The CDR3 spans 14 residues. CDR1 and CDR2 (germline): MNHEY, SVGAGI. V was cut by 0 bases and J by 6 bases, with 8 bases left in between. CDR3 protein: CASSYSGRAGELFF. The CDR3 nucleotides are TGTGCCAGCAGTTACTCGGGCAGGGCCGGGGAGCTGTTTTTT.

The V and J genes are TRBV29-1 and TRBJ1-2; D might be TRBD1 (5 bases). Germline CDR1 reads SQVTM; CDR2 reads ANQGSEA. CDR3 length: 12 amino acids. Between the trimmed V and J ends, which lost 5 bases and 8 bases, there was a span of 15 bases. CDR3 sequence reads: CSVPRGERGYTF. The DNA for the CDR3 is TGCAGCGTTCCTCGGGGGGAGAGGGGCTACACCTTC.

The CDR3 bases are TGTGCCAGCAGTTCAGGACTAGCGGGCGGGGAGCTGTTTTTT. Amino acid sequence: CASSSGLAGGELFF. V and J are TRBV11-3 and TRBJ2-2; 11 bases fit TRBD2. The CDR3 loop spans 14 amino acids. Germline V lookup: CDR1 SGHNT, CDR2 YENEEA. The J segment lost 7 bases and the V segment lost 6 bases, leaving 4 bases of the junction unmatched.

The chain couples TRBV2 to TRBJ1-5, with D possibly being TRBD1 (5 bases). Trimming cost V 8 bases and J 11 bases, with 19 bases left between them. This CDR3 region has 13 residues. Germline V CDR1 and CDR2: SNHLY, FYNNEI. The CDR3 protein is CASGTVGKWTQHF. DNA for the CDR3: TGTGCCAGCGGGACGGTCGGTAAATGGACCCAGCATTTT.

This CDR3 is CASSLGNQPQHF. For the CDR3, the DNA is TGTGCCAGCAGTTTAGGTAACCAGCCCCAGCATTTT. The chain uses TRBV6-2 or TRBV6-3 and TRBJ1-5; D ambiguous. The V end lost 4 bases, the J end lost 7 bases, and 8 bases lay between the germline ends. The CDR3 spans 12 residues. Germline loops: CDR1 MNHEY, CDR2 SVGEGT.

This clone was counted between two and nine times. This rearrangement joins TRBV11-3 to TRBJ1-2; D call uncertain. V lost 2 bases and J lost 4, with 5 bases in between. The CDR3 runs 12 residues. Germline lookup yields CDR1 SGHNT and CDR2 YENEEA. The CDR3 reads CASSLMSYGYTF. CDR3 in DNA: TGTGCCAGCAGCTTAATGAGCTATGGCTACACCTTC.

The chain carries TRBV7-8 and TRBJ2-5, with TRBD2 identical over 11 bases. The V gene end was trimmed by 4 bases and the J gene end by 5 bases; junction bases not matched to a gene: 9. CDR3 length: 16 residues. Looked up from germline, CDR1 is SGHVS and CDR2 is FQNEAQ. In nucleotides, the CDR3 is TGTGCCAGCAGCTCCATCCCTAGCGGGGGGAAGGAGACCCAGTACTTC. Translated, it gives CASSSIPSGGKETQYF.

The V gene is TRBV10-3, the J gene TRBJ1-3, with D unresolved. Germline values: CDR1 ENHRY, CDR2 SYGVKD. With 8 bases removed from V and 4 bases from J, the gap between germline ends came to 12 bases. CDR3 length equals 13 residues. The CDR3 here is CAIGAGWGNTIYF. In DNA form, the CDR3 reads TGTGCCATCGGCGCGGGGTGGGGAAACACCATATATTTT.

CDR3 nucleotides: TGTGCCATCAGTGAGAGGGTGACAGGGCCGCACAATCAGCCCCAGCATTTT. This gives the protein CAISERVTGPHNQPQHF. This rearrangement joins TRBV10-3 to TRBJ1-5, with 7 bases that match TRBD1. Per germline, CDR1 ENHRY and CDR2 SYGVKD. The V and J ends lost 2 bases and 3 bases, in that order; junction bases with no gene match: 10. This CDR3 contains 17 residues.

The gene calls are TRBV7-8 and TRBJ1-2, with D uncertain. The CDR3 has 13 amino acids. V was cut by 2 bases and J by 6 bases, with 10 bases left in between. CDR1 is SGHVS, CDR2 FQNEAQ, per germline. This CDR3 is CASSLSVGHGYTF. CDR3 sequence (DNA): TGTGCCAGCAGCTTATCAGTCGGCCATGGCTACACCTTC.

The chain couples TRBV12-3 or TRBV12-4 to TRBJ2-5; TRBD1 aligns across 7 bases. The CDR3 runs to 11 residues. V gave up 6 bases and J gave up 6 bases; unmatched junction bases: 1. The CDR3 region has the DNA TGTGCCAGCAGGGACAGGAAGACCCAGTACTTC. Translation gives CASRDRKTQYF.

The CDR3 DNA reads TGTGCCAGTAGTTCGAGACAGGTAGGCCCCTACGAGCAGTACTTC. Amino acids: CASSSRQVGPYEQYF. The V gene is TRBV19, the J gene TRBJ2-7; tentatively, D is TRBD1 (6 bases). V shed 5 bases and J shed 2 bases, with 16 bases lying between them. From germline, CDR1 is LNHDA and CDR2 SQIVND (reference sequence). The CDR3 is made up of 15 amino acids.

This sequence joins TRBV7-2 and TRBJ2-3; a possible D gene is TRBD2 (6 bases). CDR3 length: 14 amino acids. Trimming removed 5 bases at V and 0 bases at J, with 9 bases between. From germline, CDR1 is SGHTA and CDR2 FQGNSA. The CDR3 spells CASSQSGSTDTQYF. DNA for the CDR3: TGTGCCAGCAGCCAAAGCGGGAGCACAGATACGCAGTATTTT. Complete variable domain (other parts from reference TRBV7-2 and TRBJ2-3): GAGVSQSPSNKVTEKGKDVELRCDPISGHTALYWYRQSLGQGLEFLIYFQGNSAPDKSGLPSDRFSAERTGGSVSTLTIQRTQQEDSAVYLCASSQSGSTDTQYFGPGTRLTVL.

The chain joins TRBV5-1 to TRBJ2-7, with a possible D match to TRBD2 (6 bases). Per the germline V gene, CDR1 is SGHRS and CDR2 is YFSETQ. The CDR3 runs 14 residues. Trimming took 5 bases from V and 0 from J, leaving 12 bases between them. CDR3: CASSLQTSSYEQYF. The CDR3 nucleotides read TGCGCCAGCAGTTTGCAGACTAGCTCCTACGAGCAGTACTTC.